This T cell receptor beta chain was identified during a study of radiation and T cells in renal cell carcinoma. Study outcomes and limitations: From baseline, blood top tumor clonotypes peaked at 2 weeks post-radiation.

The CDR3 runs to 16 residues. From germline, CDR1 is MDHEN and CDR2 SYDVKM. V shed 3 bases, J shed 1 base, and the junction held 7 bases outside the gene matches. Time point specified: baseline pretreatment blood. Treatment denoted: 15 Gy SBRT to primary tumor, nephrectomy 4 weeks later. Repertoires were generated with immunoSEQ multiplex PCR, while TCRdb's copy carries only in-frame clones and drops some. Found here are about 91,000 clones, about 79% of them singletons; the top ten hold around 6.7%. This clone was found once. The antigen is undetermined. This clonotype was obtained from a man between 60 and 75 years old with renal cell carcinoma. The material was blood, obtained from a patient whose treatment included radiotherapy and nephrectomy. V usage is TRBV28 and J usage is TRBJ2-7, with 9 bases matching TRBD1. CDR3 region: CASSLGTGTGSYEQYF. The CDR3 nucleotides read TGTGCCAGCAGTTTGGGAACCGGGACAGGGTCCTACGAGCAGTACTTC.